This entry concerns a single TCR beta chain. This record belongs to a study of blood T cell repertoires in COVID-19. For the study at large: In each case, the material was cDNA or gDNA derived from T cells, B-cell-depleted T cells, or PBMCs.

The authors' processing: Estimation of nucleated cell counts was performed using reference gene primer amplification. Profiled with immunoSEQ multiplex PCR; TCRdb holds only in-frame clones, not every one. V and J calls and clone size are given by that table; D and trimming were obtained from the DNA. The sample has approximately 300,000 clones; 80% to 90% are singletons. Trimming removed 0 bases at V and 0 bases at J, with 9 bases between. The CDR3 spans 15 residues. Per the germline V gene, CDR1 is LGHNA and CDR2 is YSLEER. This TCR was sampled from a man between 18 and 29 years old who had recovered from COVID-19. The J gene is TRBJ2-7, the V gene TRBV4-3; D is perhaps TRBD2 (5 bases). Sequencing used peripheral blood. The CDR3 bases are TGCGCCAGCAGCCAAGATCACGGGGTCTCCTACGAGCAGTACTTC. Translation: CASSQDHGVSYEQYF.